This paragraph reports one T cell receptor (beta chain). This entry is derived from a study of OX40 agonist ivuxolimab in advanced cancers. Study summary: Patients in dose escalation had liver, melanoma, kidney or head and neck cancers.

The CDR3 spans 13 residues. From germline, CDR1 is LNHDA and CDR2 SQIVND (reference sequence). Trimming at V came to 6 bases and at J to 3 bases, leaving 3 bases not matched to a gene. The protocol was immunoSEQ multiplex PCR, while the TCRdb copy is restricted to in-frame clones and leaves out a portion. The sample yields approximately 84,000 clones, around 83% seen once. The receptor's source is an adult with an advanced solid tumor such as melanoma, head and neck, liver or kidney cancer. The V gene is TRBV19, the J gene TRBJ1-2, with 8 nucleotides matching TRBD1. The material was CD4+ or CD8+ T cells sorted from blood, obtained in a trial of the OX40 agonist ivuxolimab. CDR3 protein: CASSRGRYYGYTF. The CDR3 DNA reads TGTGCCAGTAGCAGGGGGCGGTACTATGGCTACACCTTC.